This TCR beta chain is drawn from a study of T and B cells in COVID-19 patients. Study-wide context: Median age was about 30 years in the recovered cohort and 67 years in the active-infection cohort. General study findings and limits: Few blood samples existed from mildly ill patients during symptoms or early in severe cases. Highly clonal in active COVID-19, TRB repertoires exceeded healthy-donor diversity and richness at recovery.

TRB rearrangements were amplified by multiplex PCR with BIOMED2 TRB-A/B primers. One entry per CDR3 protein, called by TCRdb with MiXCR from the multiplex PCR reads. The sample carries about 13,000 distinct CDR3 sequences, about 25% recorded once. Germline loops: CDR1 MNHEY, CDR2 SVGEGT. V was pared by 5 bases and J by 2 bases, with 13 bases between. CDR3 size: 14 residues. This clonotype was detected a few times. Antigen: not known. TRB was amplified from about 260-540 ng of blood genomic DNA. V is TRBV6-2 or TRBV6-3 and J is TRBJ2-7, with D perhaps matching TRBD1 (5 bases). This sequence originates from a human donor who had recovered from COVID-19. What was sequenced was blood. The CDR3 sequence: CASSTPDTTYEQYF. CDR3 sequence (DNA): TGTGCCAGCAGTACCCCGGACACGACCTACGAGCAGTACTTC.